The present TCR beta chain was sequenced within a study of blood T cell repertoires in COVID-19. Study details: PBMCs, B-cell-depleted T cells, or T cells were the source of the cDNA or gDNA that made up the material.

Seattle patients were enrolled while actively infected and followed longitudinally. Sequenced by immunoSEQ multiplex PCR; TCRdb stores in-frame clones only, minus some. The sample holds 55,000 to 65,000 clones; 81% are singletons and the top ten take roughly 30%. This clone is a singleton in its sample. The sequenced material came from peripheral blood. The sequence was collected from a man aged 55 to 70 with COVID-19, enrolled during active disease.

The CDR3 sequence is CASSEIGGNQPQHF. CDR3 in DNA: TGTGCCAGCAGTGAAATCGGGGGAAATCAGCCCCAGCATTTT. The V call is TRBV2, the J call TRBJ1-5; possible D gene TRBD1, 5 bases. Trimming left V 2 bases short and J 4 bases short, with 9 bases between. The CDR3 runs 14 residues. The germline gives CDR1 SNHLY, CDR2 FYNNEI.